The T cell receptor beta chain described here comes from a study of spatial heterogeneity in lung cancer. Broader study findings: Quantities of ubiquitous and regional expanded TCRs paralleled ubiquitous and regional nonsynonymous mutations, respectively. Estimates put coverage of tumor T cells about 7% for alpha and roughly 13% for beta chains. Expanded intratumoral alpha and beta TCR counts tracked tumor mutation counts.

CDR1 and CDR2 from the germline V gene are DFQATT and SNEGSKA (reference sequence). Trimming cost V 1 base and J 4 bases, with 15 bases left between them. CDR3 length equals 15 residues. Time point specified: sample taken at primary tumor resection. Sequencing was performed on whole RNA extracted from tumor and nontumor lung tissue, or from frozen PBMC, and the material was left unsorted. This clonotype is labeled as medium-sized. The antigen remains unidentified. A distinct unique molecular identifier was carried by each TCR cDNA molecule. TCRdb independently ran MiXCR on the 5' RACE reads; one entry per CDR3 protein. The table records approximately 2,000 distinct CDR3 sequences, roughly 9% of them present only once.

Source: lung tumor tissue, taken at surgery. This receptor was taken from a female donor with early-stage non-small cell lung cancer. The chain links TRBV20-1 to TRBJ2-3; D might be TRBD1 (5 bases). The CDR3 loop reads CSARAGTGRADTQYF. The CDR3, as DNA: TGCAGTGCTAGAGCGGGCACAGGAAGGGCAGATACGCAGTATTTT.